The 3 T cell receptor beta chains in this list originate from one sample, sequenced in a study of cytomegalovirus exposure and HLA in healthy donors. PCR used 60 Vbeta primers and 13 Jbeta primers. Sequenced by immunoSEQ multiplex PCR; TCRdb stores in-frame clones only, minus some. The sample holds approximately 89,000 clones, approximately 72% seen once. Sequenced: PBMCs. Source of these receptors: a man aged 30 to 45 in good health and CMV-seropositive.

This chain links TRBV11-2 with TRBJ2-2; D may be TRBD1 (5 bases). Looked up from germline, CDR1 is SGHAT and CDR2 is FQNNGV. The V end lost 5 bases, the J end lost 6 bases, and 10 bases lay between the germline ends. This CDR3 region has 13 residues. The CDR3 DNA sequence: TGTGCCAGCAGCCCAGGGTGGCCCGGGGAGCTGTTTTTT. Amino acids: CASSPGWPGELFF.

V gene TRBV18 combines with J gene TRBJ2-7; the D is unclear. The length of the CDR3 is 13 residues. Germline CDR1 is KGHSH and CDR2 is LQKENI. V lost 2 bases, J lost 2 bases, and 7 bases lay in between. CDR3 DNA: TGTGCCAGCTCACCAACGGGTACCTACGAGCAGTACTTC. It is translated as CASSPTGTYEQYF.

This sequence joins TRBV19 and TRBJ2-6, with TRBD1 identical over 7 bases. The CDR3 length is 19 residues. V shed 7 bases and J 3 bases; nucleotides not matched to a gene: 18. CDR1 LNHDA and CDR2 SQIVND come from the germline V gene (reference sequence). The CDR3 region is CASNQKGQSLVGGANVLTF. The CDR3 nucleotides read TGTGCCAGTAATCAAAAGGGACAGAGCCTTGTCGGTGGGGCCAACGTCCTGACTTTC.